This T cell receptor (beta chain) came from a study of T cells in Graves' hyperthyroidism and ophthalmopathy. Notes on the study in general: Using 13 V-J features, a model discriminated ophthalmopathy from stable hyperthyroidism.

Authors of the study amplified TCR beta CDR3 regions from RNA transcripts. Initially, a first-round RT-PCR of the TCR CDR3 employed the HTBI primer set. TCRdb redid the calling of the multiplex PCR reads with MiXCR, one entry per CDR3 protein. The sample gives approximately 430,000 distinct CDR3 sequences, about 14% of which show up once; 13% is in the top ten. Germline CDR1 is SGHAT and CDR2 is FQNNGV. Trimming cost V 5 bases and J 0 bases; bases outside gene matches: 4. This CDR3 has 15 amino acids. This clonotype was detected ten times or more. Its antigen is still unknown. This rearrangement joins TRBV11-2 to TRBJ1-5; 7 bases agree with TRBD1. What was sequenced was blood. This clonotype originated in a man aged 18 to 35 with Graves' ophthalmopathy. The CDR3 region is CASSLGTVSNQPQHF. DNA for the CDR3: TGTGCCAGCAGCCTTGGGACAGTTAGCAATCAGCCCCAGCATTTT.